The source of this TCR beta chain is a study of CXCR3-negative and CXCR3-positive naive CD8 T cells. Across the whole study: The TRB read total, some 150 million, broke down to about 1.5 +/- 0.3 million reads per library.

Study-wide findings and caveats: TRB CDR3s were more hydrophobic in CXCR3-positive than in CXCR3-negative naive cells. For naive cells, CXCR3-negative and CXCR3-positive subsets had similar TRBV-TRBJ usage; for memory cells, usage differed.

CDR1 and CDR2 from the germline V gene are SGDLS and YYNGEE. This CDR3 is built from 14 residues. CD45RO-CCR7+CD27+CD95- characterized naive CD8+ T cells. Libraries of TRB cDNA were made by 5' RACE and carried UMIs. From the 5' RACE reads, TCRdb lists one entry per CDR3 protein and no DNA. This table lists over 150,000 distinct CDR3 sequences. Worth noting for this clonotype: Its matching antigen is unknown.

The chain recombines TRBV9 with TRBJ1-6. Sequencing was done on a sample of naive CXCR3+ CD8+ T cells from blood. Subset given: CD45RO-CCR7+CD27+CD95- naive CD8+ T cells expressing CXCR3 (TNR3+). The TCR comes from a human donor in good health. Some clones in this sample may be carry-over from other donors' samples. CDR3 amino acids: CASSVEWSNSPLHF.